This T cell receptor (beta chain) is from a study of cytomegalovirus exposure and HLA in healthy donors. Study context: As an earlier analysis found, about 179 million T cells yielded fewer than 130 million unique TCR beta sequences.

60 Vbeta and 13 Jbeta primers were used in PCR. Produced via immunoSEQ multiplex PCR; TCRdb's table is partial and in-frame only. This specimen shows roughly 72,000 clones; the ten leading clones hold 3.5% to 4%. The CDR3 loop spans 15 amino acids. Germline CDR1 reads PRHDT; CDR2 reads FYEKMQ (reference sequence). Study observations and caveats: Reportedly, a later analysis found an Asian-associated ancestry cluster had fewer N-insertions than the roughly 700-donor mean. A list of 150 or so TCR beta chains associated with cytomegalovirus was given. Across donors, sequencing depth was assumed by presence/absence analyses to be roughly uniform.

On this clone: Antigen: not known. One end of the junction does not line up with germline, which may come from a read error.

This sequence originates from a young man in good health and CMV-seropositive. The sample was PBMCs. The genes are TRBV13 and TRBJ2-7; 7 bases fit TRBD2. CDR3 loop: CASSHTGIGDYGQYF. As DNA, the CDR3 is TGTGCCAGCAGCCATACAGGTATCGGGGACTACGGGCAGTACTTC.